What follows is one T cell receptor (beta chain) and its context. CDR3 length: 11 residues. V gave up 7 bases and J gave up 2 bases, with 6 bases separating them. Germline CDR1 is SNHLY and CDR2 is FYNNEI. Which cohort a participant joined came from the clinical history participants gave. In the source study's methods: Amplification of reference gene primers was used by the study to estimate nucleated cell counts. TCRdb keeps only in-frame clones here, not all; method: immunoSEQ multiplex PCR. That table is the source of V, J and clone size, and D and trimming were worked out from the DNA. The data contain 300,000 to 500,000 clones, approximately 91% of them seen just once; the ten biggest clones take up 2% to 2.5%. The data were taken from a study of blood T cell repertoires in COVID-19. About the research overall: PBMCs, B-cell-depleted T cells, or T cells provided the cDNA or gDNA that made up the material.

The origin of this receptor is a middle-aged woman with acute COVID-19. The sequenced material came from PBMCs or T cells enriched from blood (not recorded which). This sequence joins TRBV2 and TRBJ2-7, with D perhaps matching TRBD2 (5 bases). CDR3 residues: CASMEAYEQYF. For the CDR3, the DNA is TGTGCCAGCATGGAGGCCTACGAGCAGTACTTC.